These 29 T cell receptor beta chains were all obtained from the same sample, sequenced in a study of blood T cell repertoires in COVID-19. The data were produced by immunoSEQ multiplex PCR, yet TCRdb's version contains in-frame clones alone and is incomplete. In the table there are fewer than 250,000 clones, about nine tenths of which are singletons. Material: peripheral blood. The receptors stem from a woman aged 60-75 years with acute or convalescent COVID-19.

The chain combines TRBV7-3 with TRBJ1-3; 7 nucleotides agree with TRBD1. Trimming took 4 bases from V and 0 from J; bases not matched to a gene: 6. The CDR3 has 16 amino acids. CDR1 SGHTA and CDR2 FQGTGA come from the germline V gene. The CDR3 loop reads CASSSGQPHSGNTIYF. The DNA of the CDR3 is TGTGCCAGCAGCTCGGGACAGCCGCACTCTGGAAACACCATATATTTT.

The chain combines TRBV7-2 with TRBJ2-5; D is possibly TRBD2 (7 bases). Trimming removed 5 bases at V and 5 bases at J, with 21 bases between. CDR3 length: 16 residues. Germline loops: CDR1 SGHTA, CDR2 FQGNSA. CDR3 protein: CASSRILAQRGETQYF. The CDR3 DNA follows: TGTGCCAGCAGCCGCATACTAGCGCAGAGGGGGGAGACCCAGTACTTC.

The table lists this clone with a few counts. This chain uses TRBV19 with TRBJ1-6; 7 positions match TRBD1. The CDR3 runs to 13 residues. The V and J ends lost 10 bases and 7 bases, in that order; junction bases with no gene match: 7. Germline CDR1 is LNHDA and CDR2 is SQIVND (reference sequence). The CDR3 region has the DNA TGTGCCATTCCGGACAGGCCCAATTCACCCCTCCACTTT. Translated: CAIPDRPNSPLHF.

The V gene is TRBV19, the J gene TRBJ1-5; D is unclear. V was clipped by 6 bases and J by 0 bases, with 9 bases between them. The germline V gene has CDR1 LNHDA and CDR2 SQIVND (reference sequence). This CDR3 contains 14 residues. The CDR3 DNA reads TGTGCCAGTAGCCTCCGGGATAGCAATCAGCCCCAGCATTTT. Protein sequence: CASSLRDSNQPQHF.

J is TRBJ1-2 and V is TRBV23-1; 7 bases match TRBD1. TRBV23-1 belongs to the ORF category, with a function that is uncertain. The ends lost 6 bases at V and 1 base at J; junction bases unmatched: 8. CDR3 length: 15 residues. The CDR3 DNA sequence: TGCGCCAGCAGGTACGATCAGGGGGGTAACTATGGCTACACCTTC. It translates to CASRYDQGGNYGYTF.

Here the CDR3 DNA reads TGCGCCAGCAGTGCTAGTTACACCGGGGAGCTGTTTTTT. Protein: CASSASYTGELFF. This rearrangement joins TRBV10-2 to TRBJ2-2; the D is unclear. Deletions cut 4 bases from V and 3 bases from J, with 6 bases between. CDR3 length equals 13 residues. Looked up from germline, CDR1 is WSHSY and CDR2 is SAAADI.

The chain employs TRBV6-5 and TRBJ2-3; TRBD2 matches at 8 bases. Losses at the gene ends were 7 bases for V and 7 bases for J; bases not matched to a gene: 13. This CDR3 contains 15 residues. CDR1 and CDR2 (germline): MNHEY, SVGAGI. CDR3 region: CASIIGLAGRNTQYF. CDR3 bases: TGTGCCAGCATTATTGGACTAGCCGGTCGTAATACGCAGTATTTT.

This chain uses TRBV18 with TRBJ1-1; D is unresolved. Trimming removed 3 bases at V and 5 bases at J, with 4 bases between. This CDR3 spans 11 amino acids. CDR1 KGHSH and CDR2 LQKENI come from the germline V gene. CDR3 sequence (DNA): TGTGCCAGCTCACCGTCTACTGAAGCTTTCTTT. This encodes CASSPSTEAFF.

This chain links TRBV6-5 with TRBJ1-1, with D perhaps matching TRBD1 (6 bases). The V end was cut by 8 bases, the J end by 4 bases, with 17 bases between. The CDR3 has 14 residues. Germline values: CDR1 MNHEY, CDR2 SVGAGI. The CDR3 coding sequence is TGTGCCAGCGCGGAAGGGGGGAGGGTCACTGAAGCTTTCTTT. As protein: CASAEGGRVTEAFF.

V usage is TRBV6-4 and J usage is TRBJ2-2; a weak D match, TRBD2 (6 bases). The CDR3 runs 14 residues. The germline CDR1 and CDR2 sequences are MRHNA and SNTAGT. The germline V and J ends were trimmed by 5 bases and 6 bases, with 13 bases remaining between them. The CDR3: CASSFGGTAGELFF. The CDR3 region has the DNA TGTGCCAGCAGTTTTGGAGGGACGGCCGGGGAGCTGTTTTTT.

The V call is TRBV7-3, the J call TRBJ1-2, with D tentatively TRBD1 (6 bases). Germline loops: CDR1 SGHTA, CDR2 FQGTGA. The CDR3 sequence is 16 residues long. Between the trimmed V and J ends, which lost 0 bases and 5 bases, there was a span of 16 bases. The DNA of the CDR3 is TGTGCCAGCAGCTTAACGGGATCCGGGACAAAATATGGCTACACCTTC. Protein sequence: CASSLTGSGTKYGYTF.

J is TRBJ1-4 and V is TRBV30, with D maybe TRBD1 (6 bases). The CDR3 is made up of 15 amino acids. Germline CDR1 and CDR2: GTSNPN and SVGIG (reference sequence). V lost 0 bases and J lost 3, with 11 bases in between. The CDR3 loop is CAWSVRGGANEKLFF. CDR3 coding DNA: TGTGCCTGGAGTGTACGAGGGGGAGCTAATGAAAAACTGTTTTTT.

The CDR3 protein is CASSVVGGRAPGELFF. CDR3 nucleotide sequence: TGTGCCAGCAGCGTAGTCGGCGGGAGGGCCCCCGGGGAGCTGTTTTTT. The chain employs TRBV9 and TRBJ2-2, with 9 nucleotides matching TRBD2. V lost 0 bases, J lost 6 bases, and 6 bases stayed unmatched. Germline V gene data show CDR1 as SGDLS and CDR2 as YYNGEE. The CDR3 is 16 residues long.

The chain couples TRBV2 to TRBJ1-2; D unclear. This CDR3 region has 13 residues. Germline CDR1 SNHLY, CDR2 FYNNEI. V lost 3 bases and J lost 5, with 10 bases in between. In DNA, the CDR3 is TGTGCCAGCAGTGACGCTGGGAGGTATGGCTACACCTTC. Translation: CASSDAGRYGYTF.

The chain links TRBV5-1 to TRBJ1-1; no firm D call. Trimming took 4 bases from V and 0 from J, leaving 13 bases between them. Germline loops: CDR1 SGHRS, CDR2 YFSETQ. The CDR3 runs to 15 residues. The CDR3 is CASSPGLNMNTEAFF. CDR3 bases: TGCGCCAGCAGCCCCGGACTGAACATGAACACTGAAGCTTTCTTT.

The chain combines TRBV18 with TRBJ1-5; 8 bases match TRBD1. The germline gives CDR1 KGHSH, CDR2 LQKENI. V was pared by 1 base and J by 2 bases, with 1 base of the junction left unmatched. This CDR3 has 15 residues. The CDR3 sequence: CASSPLTGGNQPQHF. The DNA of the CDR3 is TGTGCCAGCTCACCACTGACAGGGGGCAATCAGCCCCAGCATTTT.

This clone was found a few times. The CDR3 reads CASSLFEQVLTGELFF. The CDR3 DNA follows: TGTGCCAGCAGCTTATTCGAGCAGGTTCTCACCGGGGAGCTGTTTTTT. The gene calls are TRBV7-8 and TRBJ2-2; D gene ambiguous. The CDR3 totals 16 residues. The germline CDR1 and CDR2 sequences are SGHVS and FQNEAQ. With 2 bases removed from V and 4 bases from J, the gap between germline ends came to 14 bases.

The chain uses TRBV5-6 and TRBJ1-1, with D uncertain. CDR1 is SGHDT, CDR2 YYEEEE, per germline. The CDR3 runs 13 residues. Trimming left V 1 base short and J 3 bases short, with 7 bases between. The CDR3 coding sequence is TGTGCCAGCAGCTTGCGGAGACACACTGAAGCTTTCTTT. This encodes CASSLRRHTEAFF. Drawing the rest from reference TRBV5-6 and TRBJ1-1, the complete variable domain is DAGVTQSPTHLIKTRGQQVTLRCSPKSGHDTVSWYQQALGQGPQFIFQYYEEEERQRGNFPDRFSGHQFPNYSSELNVNALLLGDSALYLCASSLRRHTEAFFGQGTRLTVV.

The CDR3 spells CASSLGGRTDTQYF. In DNA form, the CDR3 reads TGTGCCAGCAGCTTGGGGGGCCGCACAGATACGCAGTATTTT. The genes are TRBV5-4 and TRBJ2-3; D may be TRBD1 (5 bases). CDR1 and CDR2 from the germline V gene are SGHNT and YYREEE (reference sequence). V lost 0 bases and J lost 1, with 6 bases in between. CDR3 length: 14 amino acids.

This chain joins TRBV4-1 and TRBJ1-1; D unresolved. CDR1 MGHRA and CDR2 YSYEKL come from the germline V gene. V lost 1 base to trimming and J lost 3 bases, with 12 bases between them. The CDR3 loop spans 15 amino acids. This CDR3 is CASSQVSKRDTEAFF. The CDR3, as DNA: TGCGCCAGCAGCCAAGTATCGAAACGGGACACTGAAGCTTTCTTT.

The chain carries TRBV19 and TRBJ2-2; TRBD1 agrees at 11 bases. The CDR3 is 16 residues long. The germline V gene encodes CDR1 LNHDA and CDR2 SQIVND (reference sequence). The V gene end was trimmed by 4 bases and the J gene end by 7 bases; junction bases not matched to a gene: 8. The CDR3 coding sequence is TGTGCCAGTAGTAACTGGACAGGGGGCCGAGGCGGGGAGCTGTTTTTT. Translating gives CASSNWTGGRGGELFF.

DNA of the CDR3: TGCAGTGCTAGTGGACTAGGGTACAATGAGCAGTTCTTC. Amino acid sequence: CSASGLGYNEQFF. The chain recombines TRBV20-1 with TRBJ2-1; 7 bases fit TRBD2. Germline trimming cut 3 bases from V and 4 bases from J; bases unmatched to any gene: 3. Germline CDR1 DFQATT, CDR2 SNEGSKA (reference sequence). This CDR3 comprises 13 residues.

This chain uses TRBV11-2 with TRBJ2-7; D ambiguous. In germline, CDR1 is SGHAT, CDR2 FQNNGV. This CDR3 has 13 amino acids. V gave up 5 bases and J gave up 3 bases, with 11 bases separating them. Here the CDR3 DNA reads TGTGCCAGCAGCAACATACGGGTCTACGAGCAGTACTTC. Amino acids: CASSNIRVYEQYF.

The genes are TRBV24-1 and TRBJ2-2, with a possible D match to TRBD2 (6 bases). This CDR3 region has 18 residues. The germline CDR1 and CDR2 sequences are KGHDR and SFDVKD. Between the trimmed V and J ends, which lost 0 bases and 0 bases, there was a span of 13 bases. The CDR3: CATSDLSRGIANTGELFF. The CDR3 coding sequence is TGTGCCACCAGTGATTTGTCCCGGGGGATTGCGAACACCGGGGAGCTGTTTTTT.

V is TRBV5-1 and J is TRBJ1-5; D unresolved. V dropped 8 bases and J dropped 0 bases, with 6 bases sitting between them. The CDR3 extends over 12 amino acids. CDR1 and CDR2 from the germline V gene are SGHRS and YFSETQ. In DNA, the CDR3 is TGCGCCAGTACCTATAGCAATCAGCCCCAGCATTTT. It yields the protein CASTYSNQPQHF.

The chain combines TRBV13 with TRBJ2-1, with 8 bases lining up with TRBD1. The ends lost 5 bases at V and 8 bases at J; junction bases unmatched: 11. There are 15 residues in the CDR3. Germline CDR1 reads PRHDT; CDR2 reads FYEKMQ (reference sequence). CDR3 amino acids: CASSTGAGTGDEQFF. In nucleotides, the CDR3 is TGTGCCAGCAGCACCGGGGCCGGGACAGGCGATGAGCAGTTCTTC.

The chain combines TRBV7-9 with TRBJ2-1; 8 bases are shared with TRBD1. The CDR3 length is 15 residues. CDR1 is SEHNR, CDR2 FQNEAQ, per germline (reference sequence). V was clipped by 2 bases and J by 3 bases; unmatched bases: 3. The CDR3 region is CASSLPGGFYNEQFF. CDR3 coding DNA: TGTGCCAGCAGCTTACCAGGGGGCTTCTACAATGAGCAGTTCTTC. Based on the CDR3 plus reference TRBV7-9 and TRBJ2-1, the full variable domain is DTGVSQNPRHKITKRGQNVTFRCDPISEHNRLYWYRQTLGQGPEFLTYFQNEAQLEKSRLLSDRFSAERPKGSFSTLEIQRTEQGDSAMYLCASSLPGGFYNEQFFGPGTRLTVL.

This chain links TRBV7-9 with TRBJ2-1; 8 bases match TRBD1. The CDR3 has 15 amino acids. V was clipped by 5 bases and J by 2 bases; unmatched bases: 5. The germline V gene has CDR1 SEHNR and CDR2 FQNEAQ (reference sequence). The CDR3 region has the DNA TGTGCCAGCAGCCATAAGACAGGGGCCTACAATGAGCAGTTCTTC. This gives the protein CASSHKTGAYNEQFF.

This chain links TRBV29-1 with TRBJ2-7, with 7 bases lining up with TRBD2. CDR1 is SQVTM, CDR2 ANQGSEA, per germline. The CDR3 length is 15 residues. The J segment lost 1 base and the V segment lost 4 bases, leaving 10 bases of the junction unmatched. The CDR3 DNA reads TGCAGCGTTGTGCTAGGACTAGGTCCTTCCTACGAGCAGTACTTC. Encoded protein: CSVVLGLGPSYEQYF.